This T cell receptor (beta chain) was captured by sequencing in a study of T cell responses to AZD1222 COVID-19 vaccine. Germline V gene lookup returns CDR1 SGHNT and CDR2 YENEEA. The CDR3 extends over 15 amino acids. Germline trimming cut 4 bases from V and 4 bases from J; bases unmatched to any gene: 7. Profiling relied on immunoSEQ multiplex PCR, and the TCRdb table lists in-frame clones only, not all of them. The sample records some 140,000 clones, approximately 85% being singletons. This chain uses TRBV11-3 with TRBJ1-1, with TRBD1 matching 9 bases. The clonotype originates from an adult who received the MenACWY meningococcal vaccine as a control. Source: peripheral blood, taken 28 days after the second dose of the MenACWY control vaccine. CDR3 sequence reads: CASSSQGQGGTEAFF. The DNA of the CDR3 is TGTGCCAGCAGCTCACAGGGACAGGGAGGCACTGAAGCTTTCTTT.